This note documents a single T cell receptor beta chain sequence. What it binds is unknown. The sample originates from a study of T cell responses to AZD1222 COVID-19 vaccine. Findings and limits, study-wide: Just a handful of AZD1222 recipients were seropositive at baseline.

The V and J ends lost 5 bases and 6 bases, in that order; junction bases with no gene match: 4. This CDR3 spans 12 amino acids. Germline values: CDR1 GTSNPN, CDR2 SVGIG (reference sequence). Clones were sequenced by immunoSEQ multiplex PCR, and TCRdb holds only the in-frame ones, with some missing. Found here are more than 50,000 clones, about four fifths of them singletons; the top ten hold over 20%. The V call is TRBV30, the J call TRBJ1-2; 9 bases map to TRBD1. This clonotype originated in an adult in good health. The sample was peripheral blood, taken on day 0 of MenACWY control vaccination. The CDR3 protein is CAWGGQGHGYTF. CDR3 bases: TGTGCCTGGGGGGGACAGGGCCATGGCTACACCTTC.